The 16 T cell receptor beta chains in this list originate from one sample, sequenced in a study of CD8+CD57+ T cells in acquired aplastic anemia. Genomic DNA acted as the template from which TCR beta VDJ combination and CDR3 sequence profiling were carried out. Each CDR3 protein is one row after TCRdb ran MiXCR on the reads. Counted here are approximately 65,000 distinct CDR3 sequences, about 54% occurring once; the ten biggest clones make up about 2.5%. The specimen was sorted CD4+, CD8+, or CD8+CD57+ T cells (not recorded which) from PBMCs. These receptors originate from a human donor in good health, serving as a control.

The chain is built from TRBV10-3 and TRBJ2-7; 9 bases line up with TRBD1. The CDR3 loop spans 14 amino acids. Looked up from germline, CDR1 is ENHRY and CDR2 is SYGVKD. J gave up 6 bases and V 11 bases, and 14 bases lay outside the gene matches. The CDR3 spells CAAQQGALLAEQYF. DNA of the CDR3: TGTGCCGCCCAACAGGGGGCGCTTCTCGCCGAGCAGTACTTC.

This clonotype was recorded at least ten times. The V and J genes are TRBV5-1 and TRBJ2-5; TRBD1 matches at 7 bases. Germline trimming cut 4 bases from V and 1 base from J; bases unmatched to any gene: 4. The CDR3 runs 14 residues. Germline loops: CDR1 SGHRS, CDR2 YFSETQ. CDR3 in amino acids: CASSLGQTQETQYF. For the CDR3, the DNA is TGCGCCAGCAGCCTGGGACAGACCCAAGAGACCCAGTACTTC.

The chain has TRBV12-3 or TRBV12-4 and TRBJ2-2; the match to TRBD2 covers 7 bases. The length of the CDR3 is 15 residues. V dropped 5 bases and J dropped 4; count of bases not matched to a gene: 7. The CDR3 is CASSGAGTVTGELFF. The CDR3 DNA sequence: TGTGCCAGCAGTGGAGCGGGGACGGTCACCGGGGAGCTGTTTTTT.

This clonotype is categorized as medium-sized. This chain connects TRBV9 to TRBJ1-2, with a possible D match to TRBD1 (6 bases). Trimming shortened V by 8 bases and J by 2 bases, and 10 bases separated the two germline ends. CDR1 and CDR2 from the germline V gene are SGDLS and YYNGEE. This CDR3 region has 12 residues. The CDR3 nucleotides are TGTGCCAGTTCCACAGGGAACTATGGCTACACCTTC. Residues: CASSTGNYGYTF.

The chain employs TRBV4-2 and TRBJ1-2, with D unclear. This CDR3 contains 20 residues. Between the trimmed V and J ends, which lost 2 bases and 6 bases, there was a span of 31 bases. Per the germline V gene, CDR1 is LGHNA and CDR2 is YNFKEQ. CDR3 in DNA: TGTGCCAGCAGCCAAAGCAGGCAAAAAAAAAACGCGGCGGGCGGGGATGGCTACACCTTC. Its translation: CASSQSRQKKNAAGGDGYTF.

This chain connects TRBV29-1 to TRBJ1-2; tentatively, D is TRBD1 (6 bases). V was cut by 7 bases and J by 4 bases, with 13 bases left in between. Germline CDR1 and CDR2: SQVTM and ANQGSEA. The CDR3 is 12 amino acids. The chain's CDR3 is CSDRDNLYGYTF. CDR3 DNA sequence: TGCAGCGACCGGGACAACCTCTATGGCTACACCTTC.

The chain employs TRBV9 and TRBJ2-2; D gene uncertain. Trimming pared 0 bases from V and 7 bases from J, leaving 4 bases between. Germline CDR1 reads SGDLS; CDR2 reads YYNGEE. This CDR3 region has 12 residues. For the CDR3, the DNA is TGTGCCAGCAGCGTAGCGGGCGGGGAGCTGTTTTTT. It yields the protein CASSVAGGELFF.

The CDR3 bases are TGTGCCAGCGCCCGCGGAAACACCATATATTTT. Translating it yields CASARGNTIYF. The rearrangement uses TRBV2 and TRBJ1-3; unclear D gene. The V gene's germline CDR1 is SNHLY and CDR2 FYNNEI. V shed 8 bases and J shed 4 bases, with 6 bases lying between them. The CDR3 is made up of 11 amino acids. The full variable domain, its missing parts supplied by reference TRBV2 and TRBJ1-3, is EPEVTQTPSHQVTQMGQEVILRCVPISNHLYFYWYRQILGQKVEFLVSFYNNEISEKSEIFDDQFSVERPDGSNFTLKIRSTKLEDSAMYFCASARGNTIYFGEGSWLTVV.

This clonotype has a handful of counts. Because the CDR3 is missing its conserved closing phenylalanine or tryptophan, this is likely a read error. Because the CDR3's place on the DNA is in doubt, the DNA is left out and the CDR3 is given as listed by TCRdb. CDR3 in amino acids: CASSAMVRNTEAFCL. This chain uses TRBV2 with TRBJ1-1. Germline V gives CDR1 SNHLY, CDR2 FYNNEI. The CDR3 numbers 15 amino acids, ends counted.

This clonotype was found many times. This chain uses TRBV19 with TRBJ2-3, with 9 bases fitting TRBD1. CDR3 length: 16 amino acids. Germline-derived CDR1 and CDR2 are LNHDA and SQIVND (reference sequence). The V segment lost 5 bases and the J segment 4 bases; nucleotides outside the gene matches: 10. CDR3 in amino acids: CASSFAGTGFSDTQYF. CDR3 in DNA: TGTGCCAGTAGTTTCGCCGGGACAGGGTTCTCAGATACGCAGTATTTT.

V and J are TRBV25-1 and TRBJ1-2; D unresolved. The germline V gene encodes CDR1 MGHDK and CDR2 SYGVNS. The length of the CDR3 is 14 residues. The V and J ends lost 6 bases and 8 bases respectively, with 19 bases between them. CDR3 residues: CASSTQTLMGGYTF. CDR3 sequence (DNA): TGTGCCAGCAGCACCCAAACTCTCATGGGCGGCTACACCTTC.

The V gene is TRBV10-2, the J gene TRBJ2-5; 8 bases match TRBD2. V trimming: 6 bases; J trimming: 5 bases; junction bases outside the gene matches: 11. The CDR3 covers 15 residues. The germline CDR1 and CDR2 sequences are WSHSY and SAAADI. CDR3 sequence: CASRTSEGSLETQYF. The CDR3 DNA follows: TGCGCCAGCAGGACTAGCGAGGGGTCGTTGGAGACCCAGTACTTC.

There are many counts of this clonotype. The rearrangement uses TRBV11-2 and TRBJ2-2; 15 bases match TRBD2. The germline CDR1 and CDR2 sequences are SGHAT and FQNNGV. CDR3 length: 16 amino acids. The J segment lost 7 bases and the V segment lost 3 bases, leaving 3 bases of the junction unmatched. The CDR3 loop reads CASSFGLAGGSGELFF. CDR3 bases: TGTGCCAGCAGCTTTGGACTAGCGGGAGGGAGCGGGGAGCTGTTTTTT. Variable domain in full (rest from reference TRBV11-2 and TRBJ2-2): EAGVAQSPRYKIIEKRQSVAFWCNPISGHATLYWYQQILGQGPKLLIQFQNNGVVDDSQLPKDRFSAERLKGVDSTLKIQPAKLEDSAVYLCASSFGLAGGSGELFFGEGSRLTVL.

This chain connects TRBV7-2 to TRBJ2-7; 7 bases map to TRBD1. V was pared by 6 bases and J by 5 bases, with 1 base of the junction left unmatched. CDR1 and CDR2 from the germline V gene are SGHTA and FQGNSA. CDR3 length equals 11 residues. The CDR3 reads CASSTGDEQYV. CDR3 in DNA: TGTGCCAGCAGTACAGGGGACGAGCAGTACGTC.

The CDR3 bases are TGTGCCAGTGGACAGCCCATTCCATATGGCTACACCTTC. Protein: CASGQPIPYGYTF. The chain couples TRBV2 to TRBJ1-2, with a tentative D call TRBD1 (6 bases). Trimming stripped 9 bases from V and 5 bases from J, with 16 bases between. Germline values: CDR1 SNHLY, CDR2 FYNNEI. This CDR3 spans 13 amino acids.

The chain carries TRBV4-1 and TRBJ1-2; TRBD1 aligns across 7 bases. The CDR3 length is 15 residues. Trimming took 0 bases from V and 4 from J; bases not matched to a gene: 5. CDR1 is MGHRA and CDR2 is YSYEKL in the germline V gene. The CDR3 bases are TGCGCCAGCAGCCAAGACGGCAGGGGGAGCTATGGCTACACCTTC. Translated, it gives CASSQDGRGSYGYTF.